These T cell receptor beta chains were read from a single sample in a study of graft-versus-host responses after intestinal transplantation. Profiling relied on immunoSEQ multiplex PCR, and the TCRdb table lists in-frame clones only, not all of them. Altogether about 150,000 clones are present, 92% being singletons, with the ten largest covering roughly 0.19%. No antigens are known for them. The input for sequencing was unstimulated CD4+ T cells sorted from spleen or lymph node cells, taken before intestinal transplant. The receptors come from a human donor who received an intestinal transplant. CDR3s include the opening cysteine and the closing phenylalanine or tryptophan. The D gene is left open where the match is weak. Only some rows state a clone size, as once, few, many or a class for expanded clones.

v_call: TRBV5-6; j_call: TRBJ1-5; clone_size: .; d_call: TRBD1; cdr3_nt: TGTGCCAGCAGCTTGGCGACAGGGATAGGGCAGCCCCAGCATTTT; cdr3_aa: CASSLATGIGQPQHF
v_call: TRBV10-3; j_call: TRBJ2-5; clone_size: .; d_call: .; cdr3_nt: TGTGCCATCAGTGACAGAAGGGGTCAAGAGACCCAGTACTTC; cdr3_aa: CAISDRRGQETQYF
v_call: TRBV14; j_call: TRBJ2-2; clone_size: once; d_call: .; cdr3_nt: TGTGCCAGCAGCCAAGAGAGGCTAGTAATTGCCGGGGAGCTGTTTTTT; cdr3_aa: CASSQERLVIAGELFF
v_call: TRBV5-4; j_call: TRBJ1-2; clone_size: .; d_call: .; cdr3_nt: TGTGCCAGCAGCTTGGGGGGCGCTGACTATGGCTACACCTTC; cdr3_aa: CASSLGGADYGYTF
v_call: TRBV30; j_call: TRBJ1-2; clone_size: once; d_call: .; cdr3_nt: TGTGCCTGGAGTGTAACACGGGACTATGGCTACACCTTC; cdr3_aa: CAWSVTRDYGYTF
v_call: TRBV7-2; j_call: TRBJ2-4; clone_size: .; d_call: .; cdr3_nt: TGTGCCAGCAGCTTAGGGACATTGAAAAACATTCAGTACTTC; cdr3_aa: CASSLGTLKNIQYF
v_call: TRBV10-3; j_call: TRBJ2-7; clone_size: .; d_call: .; cdr3_nt: TGTGCCATCAGTGAGCAGGGCAGCGAGCAGTACTTC; cdr3_aa: CAISEQGSEQYF
v_call: TRBV7-2; j_call: TRBJ2-4; clone_size: .; d_call: TRBD2; cdr3_nt: TGTGCCAGCAGCTTAGAAGGGACTAGCGGCCTAGGGGGCAAAAACATTCAGTACTTC; cdr3_aa: CASSLEGTSGLGGKNIQYF
v_call: TRBV28; j_call: TRBJ2-7; clone_size: .; d_call: .; cdr3_nt: TGTGCCAGCAGTTTTGCAGGGATGAGGGATTACGAGCAGTACTTC; cdr3_aa: CASSFAGMRDYEQYF
v_call: TRBV2; j_call: TRBJ2-2; clone_size: few; d_call: .; cdr3_nt: TGTGCCAGCAAGGGGGGCAGGGTTATCGGGGAGCTGTTTTTT; cdr3_aa: CASKGGRVIGELFF
v_call: TRBV18; j_call: TRBJ2-7; clone_size: .; d_call: .; cdr3_nt: TGTGCCAGCTCATACGCCTACGAGCAGTACTTC; cdr3_aa: CASSYAYEQYF
v_call: TRBV5-4; j_call: TRBJ2-3; clone_size: .; d_call: TRBD2; cdr3_nt: TGTGCCAGCAGCCCCGGGACTAGCGGGAGACCGGATACGCAGTATTTT; cdr3_aa: CASSPGTSGRPDTQYF
v_call: TRBV28; j_call: TRBJ2-7; clone_size: .; d_call: .; cdr3_nt: TGTGCCAGCAGTCCCTCGGGCTCCTACGAGCAGTACTTC; cdr3_aa: CASSPSGSYEQYF
v_call: TRBV6-1; j_call: TRBJ2-7; clone_size: once; d_call: TRBD2; cdr3_nt: TGTGCCAGCAAGACTAGCGGGAGCTACGAGCAGTACTTC; cdr3_aa: CASKTSGSYEQYF
v_call: TRBV6-5; j_call: TRBJ1-3; clone_size: once; d_call: .; cdr3_nt: TGTGCCAGCAGACCCCCCGGGAACTCTGGAAACACCATATATTTT; cdr3_aa: CASRPPGNSGNTIYF
v_call: TRBV18; j_call: TRBJ2-3; clone_size: .; d_call: TRBD2; cdr3_nt: TGTGCCAGCTCACCAACGGGAGGGCCCACAGATACGCAGTATTTT; cdr3_aa: CASSPTGGPTDTQYF
v_call: TRBV30; j_call: TRBJ2-1; clone_size: .; d_call: TRBD2; cdr3_nt: TGTGCCTGGACCGGACTAGCGGGCGACCTTTACAATGAGCAGTTCTTC; cdr3_aa: CAWTGLAGDLYNEQFF
v_call: TRBV11-3; j_call: TRBJ2-1; clone_size: .; d_call: TRBD2; cdr3_nt: TGTGCCAGCAGCTTGATGGCGGGAGGGCCGGATGAGCAGTTCTTC; cdr3_aa: CASSLMAGGPDEQFF
v_call: TRBV18; j_call: TRBJ2-3; clone_size: .; d_call: TRBD2; cdr3_nt: TGTGCCAGCTCACCCCTTGGACTAGCGGGGTTCACAGATACGCAGTATTTT; cdr3_aa: CASSPLGLAGFTDTQYF
v_call: TRBV6-5; j_call: TRBJ1-4; clone_size: once; d_call: .; cdr3_nt: TGTGCCAGCAGAGGGGTGGATGAAAAACTGTTTTTT; cdr3_aa: CASRGVDEKLFF
v_call: TRBV5-6; j_call: TRBJ2-5; clone_size: once; d_call: TRBD1; cdr3_nt: TGTGCCAGCAGCCTGGGACAGAAGTTAGCGGAGACCCAGTACTTC; cdr3_aa: CASSLGQKLAETQYF
v_call: TRBV16; j_call: TRBJ2-7; clone_size: few; d_call: TRBD1; cdr3_nt: TGTGCCAGCAGCCCGCACAGGGGGCCAAACGAGCAGTACTTC; cdr3_aa: CASSPHRGPNEQYF
v_call: TRBV11-2; j_call: TRBJ2-7; clone_size: .; d_call: TRBD1; cdr3_nt: TGTGCCAGCAGCTTAGAGGGACAGCCCGCCCGGGACGAGCAGTACTTC; cdr3_aa: CASSLEGQPARDEQYF
v_call: TRBV28; j_call: TRBJ1-1; clone_size: few; d_call: .; cdr3_nt: TGTACTGCGGGGGGCAGGGACACTGAAGCTTTCTTT; cdr3_aa: CTAGGRDTEAFF
v_call: TRBV28; j_call: TRBJ2-3; clone_size: .; d_call: TRBD2; cdr3_nt: TGTGCCAGCAGGACTAGCGGGATCACAGATACGCAGTATTTT; cdr3_aa: CASRTSGITDTQYF
v_call: TRBV29-1; j_call: TRBJ2-1; clone_size: .; d_call: .; cdr3_nt: TGCAGCGTTGAAGTCGCAACCCCCAATGAGCAGTTCTTC; cdr3_aa: CSVEVATPNEQFF
v_call: TRBV11-3; j_call: TRBJ2-7; clone_size: .; d_call: .; cdr3_nt: TGTGCCAGCAGCCCAAGCTCCTACGAGCAGTACTTC; cdr3_aa: CASSPSSYEQYF
v_call: TRBV21-1; j_call: TRBJ2-7; clone_size: .; d_call: .; cdr3_nt: TGTGCCAGCCGCCTAGCCTACGAGCAGTACTTC; cdr3_aa: CASRLAYEQYF
v_call: TRBV6-1; j_call: TRBJ2-2; clone_size: once; d_call: .; cdr3_nt: TGTGCCAGCAGTGAAGTGTACAGTACCGGGGAGCTGTTTTTT; cdr3_aa: CASSEVYSTGELFF
v_call: TRBV6-5; j_call: TRBJ1-6; clone_size: .; d_call: .; cdr3_nt: TGTGCCAGCAGTTACGGGTCCGTGATTAATAATTCACCCCTCCACTTT; cdr3_aa: CASSYGSVINNSPLHF
v_call: TRBV5-4; j_call: TRBJ1-4; clone_size: .; d_call: .; cdr3_nt: TGTGCCAGCAGCTTTAAGGGGTTCGGTGAAAAACTGTTTTTT; cdr3_aa: CASSFKGFGEKLFF
v_call: TRBV28; j_call: TRBJ1-5; clone_size: .; d_call: TRBD1; cdr3_nt: TGTGCCAGCAGTCAGGACAGGGGGAAAGTCAATCAGCCCCAGCATTTT; cdr3_aa: CASSQDRGKVNQPQHF
v_call: TRBV5-1; j_call: TRBJ2-7; clone_size: .; d_call: .; cdr3_nt: TGCGCCAGCAGTCTTAGGACGGTGGACCACGAGCAGTACTTC; cdr3_aa: CASSLRTVDHEQYF
v_call: TRBV5-1; j_call: TRBJ2-7; clone_size: .; d_call: .; cdr3_nt: TGCGCCAGCAGCTTGTTAGGTTTCACCTACGAGCAGTACTTC; cdr3_aa: CASSLLGFTYEQYF
v_call: TRBV5-1; j_call: TRBJ2-1; clone_size: .; d_call: .; cdr3_nt: TGCGCCAGCAGCTTGACGGGTCCCCCTAGGGATGAGCAGTTCTTC; cdr3_aa: CASSLTGPPRDEQFF
v_call: TRBV10-3; j_call: TRBJ1-2; clone_size: .; d_call: .; cdr3_nt: TGTGCCATCAGAGCGCCGGAAGAAAAACGGGGCTATGGCTACACCTTC; cdr3_aa: CAIRAPEEKRGYGYTF
v_call: TRBV6-1; j_call: TRBJ1-2; clone_size: once; d_call: .; cdr3_nt: TGTGCCAGCAGTGCCCGACAGTTCCCTTATGGCTACACCTTC; cdr3_aa: CASSARQFPYGYTF
v_call: TRBV5-1; j_call: TRBJ2-3; clone_size: .; d_call: TRBD1; cdr3_nt: TGCGCCAGCAGCTTGGCAGGGGGCGCATCAGATACGCAGTATTTT; cdr3_aa: CASSLAGGASDTQYF
v_call: TRBV28; j_call: TRBJ2-7; clone_size: once; d_call: TRBD2; cdr3_nt: TGTGCCAGCAGTGGGGGGACTAGCCCCTACGAGCAGTACTTC; cdr3_aa: CASSGGTSPYEQYF
v_call: TRBV6-5; j_call: TRBJ1-1; clone_size: few; d_call: .; cdr3_nt: TGTGCCAGCAGTTACTCCGGGAATTTGAACACTGAAGCTTTCTTT; cdr3_aa: CASSYSGNLNTEAFF
v_call: TRBV7-3; j_call: TRBJ2-3; clone_size: .; d_call: TRBD2; cdr3_nt: TGTGCCAGCAGCTTAAGGACTAGCGGGACAGATACGCAGTATTTT; cdr3_aa: CASSLRTSGTDTQYF
v_call: TRBV30; j_call: TRBJ2-5; clone_size: .; d_call: TRBD1; cdr3_nt: TGTGCCTGGAAGACCGGGACAGGGGGCAGGGAGCAGTACTTC; cdr3_aa: CAWKTGTGGREQYF
v_call: TRBV6-5; j_call: TRBJ2-5; clone_size: .; d_call: TRBD2; cdr3_nt: TGTGCCAGCAGGACTAGCGGGAGAGAGACCCAGTACTTC; cdr3_aa: CASRTSGRETQYF
v_call: TRBV7-2; j_call: TRBJ2-1; clone_size: .; d_call: TRBD2; cdr3_nt: TGTGCCAGCAGCTTAGCCTTGACTAGCAGCCATGAGCAGTTCTTC; cdr3_aa: CASSLALTSSHEQFF
v_call: TRBV7-8; j_call: TRBJ1-2; clone_size: .; d_call: .; cdr3_nt: TGTGCCAGCAGCTTCGGACAGCAGCTCTATGGCTACACCTTC; cdr3_aa: CASSFGQQLYGYTF
v_call: TRBV27; j_call: TRBJ1-6; clone_size: .; d_call: TRBD1; cdr3_nt: TGTGCCAGCAGTTTATATCACAGGGGGCGATCACCCCTCCACTTT; cdr3_aa: CASSLYHRGRSPLHF